The source of this T cell receptor beta chain is a study of blood T cell repertoires in COVID-19. About the research overall: Sites in the United States, Italy and Spain provided acute and convalescent COVID-19 samples. Sources were T cells, B-cell-depleted T cells, or PBMCs; the material itself was cDNA or gDNA.

The ends were cut back, 4 bases at V and 0 bases at J, with 12 bases in the middle. Per germline, CDR1 SGHRS and CDR2 YFSETQ. The CDR3 has 15 residues. Participant age was 18 to 89 years, and participants resided in fewer than 30 US areas. The protocol was immunoSEQ multiplex PCR, while the TCRdb copy is restricted to in-frame clones and leaves out a portion. The profile shows some 300,000 clones, roughly nine tenths of them singletons. The sample consisted of PBMCs or T cells enriched from blood (not recorded which). The TCR comes from a woman aged 45-59 years who had been exposed to COVID-19. The rearrangement links TRBV5-1 to TRBJ2-3; TRBD2 might be the D (6 bases). The CDR3 reads CASSRGGVSTDTQYF. Written as DNA, the CDR3 is TGCGCCAGCAGCAGGGGAGGAGTAAGCACAGATACGCAGTATTTT.